This T cell receptor (beta chain) is from a study of blood T cell repertoires in COVID-19. This CDR3 is built from 13 residues. CDR1 LNHDA and CDR2 SQIVND come from the germline V gene (reference sequence). V was cut by 2 bases and J by 5 bases, with 9 bases left in between. Authors' methods: From reference gene primer amplification, estimates of nucleated cell counts were derived. Profiled with immunoSEQ multiplex PCR; TCRdb holds only in-frame clones, not every one. From that table come the V and J calls and clone size; the DNA was used to work out D and trimming. The table records about 160,000 clones, around four fifths of them present only once.

The source material was peripheral blood. The origin of this receptor is a woman older than 75 with acute or convalescent COVID-19. This chain connects TRBV19 to TRBJ1-1; D remains unclear. CDR3 sequence: CASSIQVRTEAFF. CDR3 nucleotide sequence: TGTGCCAGTAGTATACAGGTTCGGACTGAAGCTTTCTTT.